One and the same sample provided the 31 T cell receptor beta chains below, sequenced in a study of metastatic and nonmetastatic thyroid tumors. TCRdb re-called the PCR reads with MiXCR. The table has over 40,000 clones, around 10% seen once. There were no patients who had received any treatment before thyroid surgery. The specimen sequenced was blood. These receptors were taken from a female donor with papillary thyroid cancer or a benign thyroid nodule (not recorded which). Some clones in this sample may be carry-over from other donors' samples.

This clone was seen repeatedly, ten times or more. The V call is TRBV28, the J call TRBJ2-1; 7 positions agree with TRBD2. J was trimmed by 4 bases and V by 7 bases; bases with no gene match: 4. Germline-derived CDR1 and CDR2 are MDHEN and SYDVKM. The CDR3 has 13 amino acids. The CDR3: CASITSEYNEQFF. As DNA, the CDR3 is TGTGCCAGCATAACTAGCGAATACAATGAGCAGTTCTTC.

This clone was observed many times. This chain links TRBV5-6 with TRBJ2-7; no clear D gene. The CDR3 consists of 11 residues. Trimming cost V 4 bases and J 4 bases, with 6 bases left between them. Germline lookup yields CDR1 SGHDT and CDR2 YYEEEE. CDR3 protein: CASSADYEQYF. In nucleotides, the CDR3 is TGTGCCAGCAGCGCGGATTACGAGCAGTACTTC.

This clone was seen at least ten times. This sequence joins TRBV20-1 and TRBJ2-2, with unresolved D. The V end was cut by 2 bases, the J end by 2 bases, with 6 bases between. This CDR3 has 13 amino acids. Germline V gene lookup returns CDR1 DFQATT and CDR2 SNEGSKA (reference sequence). CDR3 sequence: CSARLANTGELFF. Written as DNA, the CDR3 is TGCAGTGCTAGATTGGCAAACACCGGGGAGCTGTTTTTT.

This clone was counted at least ten times. This chain joins TRBV4-1 and TRBJ1-1, with no clear D. The CDR3 length is 12 residues. The germline V and J ends were trimmed by 3 bases and 3 bases, with 5 bases remaining between them. Germline V gene lookup returns CDR1 MGHRA and CDR2 YSYEKL. The CDR3 reads CASSHRDTEAFF. The CDR3 coding sequence is TGCGCCAGCAGCCACCGTGACACTGAAGCTTTCTTT.

This clone occurred many times. The chain joins TRBV28 to TRBJ2-1; D perhaps matches TRBD2 (6 bases). Trimming shortened V by 5 bases and J by 0 bases, and 20 bases separated the two germline ends. Germline V gene lookup returns CDR1 MDHEN and CDR2 SYDVKM. This CDR3 contains 18 residues. CDR3 nucleotide sequence: TGTGCCAGCAGTCCCCTCCCTAGCGCCCAAAGCTCCTACAATGAGCAGTTCTTC. Protein: CASSPLPSAQSSYNEQFF.

This clone was seen only a few times. The V gene is TRBV2, the J gene TRBJ2-2; D might be TRBD2 (6 bases). Germline V gene sequence: CDR1 SNHLY, CDR2 FYNNEI. The V gene lost 9 bases and the J gene lost 2 bases, with 16 bases spanning the gap. The length of the CDR3 is 15 residues. CDR3 coding DNA: TGTGCCAGAGGAGGGATCAGGGATAACACCGGGGAGCTGTTTTTT. This gives the protein CARGGIRDNTGELFF.

The rearrangement links TRBV20-1 to TRBJ2-3; 7 bases are shared with TRBD2. With 4 bases clipped from V and 0 bases from J, the junction kept 1 base outside the gene matches. Germline-derived CDR1 and CDR2 are DFQATT and SNEGSKA (reference sequence). This CDR3 is 13 amino acids long. In DNA, the CDR3 is TGCAGTGCTACTAGCGGTAGCACAGATACGCAGTATTTT. Amino acids: CSATSGSTDTQYF.

This clone was picked up many times. This chain links TRBV9 with TRBJ2-3, with D perhaps TRBD1 (6 bases). There are 16 residues in the CDR3. V gave up 4 bases and J gave up 2 bases, with 17 bases separating them. Per the germline V gene, CDR1 is SGDLS and CDR2 is YYNGEE. CDR3 sequence (DNA): TGTGCCAGCAGCCTCAGGGGTGGTTTACTCACAGATACGCAGTATTTT. Translation: CASSLRGGLLTDTQYF.

This clone was counted many times. The V gene is TRBV2, the J gene TRBJ2-6; D call uncertain. The CDR3 totals 13 residues. Germline CDR1 and CDR2: SNHLY and FYNNEI. V was cut by 9 bases and J by 4 bases, with 10 bases left in between. DNA for the CDR3: TGTGCCAGTGGCGGAGAGGGGGCCAACGTCCTGACTTTC. This encodes CASGGEGANVLTF.

This clone was found many times. The rearrangement links TRBV20-1 to TRBJ2-1; 10 bases align to TRBD2. There are 17 residues in the CDR3. V dropped 2 bases and J dropped 2; count of bases not matched to a gene: 9. Germline V gives CDR1 DFQATT, CDR2 SNEGSKA (reference sequence). The CDR3, as DNA: TGCAGTGCTAGACGGATAGCGGGAGGAGGCCCCTACAATGAGCAGTTCTTC. As protein: CSARRIAGGGPYNEQFF.

Many counts were recorded for this clone. The rearrangement links TRBV4-1 to TRBJ1-2, with D unresolved. The V end lost 1 base, the J end lost 0 bases, and 9 bases lay between the germline ends. CDR3 size: 15 residues. CDR1 is MGHRA and CDR2 is YSYEKL in the germline V gene. The CDR3 nucleotides are TGCGCCAGCAGCCAAGTTTTTCTCTCTAACTATGGCTACACCTTC. This translates into CASSQVFLSNYGYTF.

CDR3 sequence: CASKPRVTDEQFF. DNA of the CDR3: TGTGCCAGTAAGCCCAGGGTGACGGATGAGCAGTTCTTC. The rearrangement uses TRBV7-2 and TRBJ2-1; maybe TRBD1 (5 bases). Trimming removed 9 bases from V and 8 bases from J, with 17 bases in between. The germline gives CDR1 SGHTA, CDR2 FQGNSA. The length of the CDR3 is 13 residues.

The table lists this clone with many counts. Other DNA sequences in the same sample also yield this CDR3. The J gene is TRBJ1-6, the V gene TRBV9, with D perhaps TRBD1 (5 bases). V lost 0 bases and J 13 bases, leaving 29 bases between the germline ends. This CDR3 spans 19 amino acids. CDR1 is SGDLS and CDR2 is YYNGEE in the germline V gene. The chain's CDR3 is CASSVATVGREGLGGPLHF. DNA for the CDR3: TGTGCCAGCAGCGTAGCTACGGTCGGCAGGGAGGGCCTTGGGGGGCCCCTCCACTTT.

Regarding this clone: The germline gene is not matched at one end of the junction; a read error may be the cause. The chain uses TRBV7-2 and TRBJ1-5; D ambiguous. Germline CDR1 SGHTA, CDR2 FQGNSA. The CDR3 is made up of 14 amino acids. CDR3 in amino acids: CASSYGVRDHPQHF. The CDR3 region has the DNA TGTGCCAGCAGTTACGGAGTGAGGGATCATCCCCAGCATTTT.

This clone was recorded at least ten times. The rearrangement joins TRBV7-9 to TRBJ2-7; D is undetermined. The CDR3 runs 13 residues. The germline V and J ends were trimmed by 1 base and 2 bases, with 6 bases remaining between them. Germline V lookup: CDR1 SEHNR, CDR2 FQNEAQ (reference sequence). CDR3 sequence: CASSLGSTYEQYF. The CDR3 DNA sequence: TGTGCCAGCAGCTTAGGATCGACCTACGAGCAGTACTTC.

The rearrangement uses TRBV20-1 and TRBJ2-7, with TRBD1 identical over 10 bases. J was trimmed by 5 bases and V by 3 bases; bases with no gene match: 10. CDR1 and CDR2 from the germline V gene are DFQATT and SNEGSKA (reference sequence). The CDR3 sequence is 15 residues long. DNA for the CDR3: TGCAGTGCTAGTCGACAGGGGGCGATAAGGAACGAGCAGTACTTC. Protein sequence: CSASRQGAIRNEQYF.

This clone was counted many times. This rearrangement joins TRBV2 to TRBJ2-1, with D possibly being TRBD2 (6 bases). The V end was cut by 0 bases, the J end by 8 bases, with 14 bases between. The CDR3 length is 15 residues. Germline values: CDR1 SNHLY, CDR2 FYNNEI. The CDR3 protein is CASSEALGRRHEQFF. CDR3 in DNA: TGTGCCAGCAGTGAAGCGCTCGGGAGAAGACATGAGCAGTTCTTC.

The chain uses TRBV7-6 and TRBJ2-7, with 9 bases that match TRBD2. The germline V gene has CDR1 SGHVS and CDR2 FNYEAQ. The junction had 16 bases not matched to a gene; V was cut back by 5 bases and J by 5 bases. This CDR3 is built from 17 residues. CDR3 in amino acids: CASSPVPLAGVSHEQYF. Written as DNA, the CDR3 is TGTGCCAGCAGCCCCGTCCCTTTAGCGGGAGTGTCCCACGAGCAGTACTTC.

Ten or more counts support this clone. The chain has TRBV7-8 and TRBJ2-7; unclear D gene. The CDR3 length is 15 residues. The germline V gene has CDR1 SGHVS and CDR2 FQNEAQ. Between the trimmed V and J ends, which lost 1 base and 2 bases, there was a span of 12 bases. The CDR3 region is CASSLEVAAPYEQYF. DNA for the CDR3: TGTGCCAGCAGCTTAGAGGTTGCTGCCCCCTACGAGCAGTACTTC. The variable domain in full, with the rest retrieved from reference TRBV7-8 and TRBJ2-7, is GAGVSQSPRYKVAKRGQDVALRCDPISGHVSLFWYQQALGQGPEFLTYFQNEAQLDKSGLPSDRFFAERPEGSVSTLKIQRTQQEDSAVYLCASSLEVAAPYEQYFGPGTRLTVT.

This clone was seen ten or more times. This CDR3 is also generated by other DNA sequences in the sample. V is TRBV20-1 and J is TRBJ2-7; 9 nucleotides match TRBD2. The trim removed 3 bases at V and 0 bases at J, leaving 0 bases unmatched. This CDR3 is built from 13 residues. Germline CDR1 DFQATT, CDR2 SNEGSKA (reference sequence). This CDR3 is CSASSGSSYEQYF. The CDR3 region has the DNA TGCAGTGCTAGTAGCGGGAGCTCCTACGAGCAGTACTTC.

This sequence joins TRBV5-1 and TRBJ2-3; 9 bases fit TRBD2. The junction had 7 bases not matched to a gene; V was cut back by 0 bases and J by 5 bases. Germline CDR1 reads SGHRS; CDR2 reads YFSETQ. The CDR3 extends over 16 amino acids. Written as DNA, the CDR3 is TGCGCCAGCAGCTTGGCTAGCGGGACCCGCGGAGATACGCAGTATTTT. Translation: CASSLASGTRGDTQYF.

This clone was picked up many times. The chain employs TRBV2 and TRBJ1-5; D may be TRBD1 (5 bases). Germline-derived CDR1 and CDR2 are SNHLY and FYNNEI. Between the trimmed V and J ends, which lost 2 bases and 3 bases, there was a span of 11 bases. The CDR3 loop spans 15 amino acids. CDR3 sequence: CASSEQGSSNQPQHF. CDR3 DNA sequence: TGTGCCAGCAGTGAACAGGGCAGCTCCAATCAGCCCCAGCATTTT.

In this sample, this clone turned up a few times. The chain recombines TRBV6-5 with TRBJ2-3; the match to TRBD2 covers 12 bases. This CDR3 contains 17 residues. Trimming cost V 10 bases and J 0 bases; bases outside gene matches: 11. Germline CDR1 MNHEY, CDR2 SVGAGI. The CDR3 is CANKGLAGVDSTDTQYF. In DNA, the CDR3 is TGTGCCAACAAGGGACTAGCGGGCGTTGATAGCACAGATACGCAGTATTTT.

The rearrangement joins TRBV20-1 to TRBJ2-1; D ambiguous. V was shortened by 1 base and J by 6 bases, with 10 bases between the two germline ends. Per the germline V gene, CDR1 is DFQATT and CDR2 is SNEGSKA (reference sequence). The CDR3 has 13 residues. In nucleotides, the CDR3 is TGCAGTGCTAGAGTGGTCCTCCCCAATGAGCAGTTCTTC. Its translation is CSARVVLPNEQFF.

This clone was recorded many times. The chain has TRBV7-2 and TRBJ1-6, with a tentative D call TRBD1 (5 bases). V lost 6 bases and J lost 7, with 13 bases in between. CDR1 and CDR2 (germline): SGHTA, FQGNSA. The length of the CDR3 is 14 residues. The DNA of the CDR3 is TGTGCCAGCAGGGGGGAGACGGGAAATTCACCCCTCCACTTT. It yields the protein CASRGETGNSPLHF.

With respect to this clone: This sequence may be a read error, since a much larger clone differs from it by one base. Other DNA sequences in this specimen translate into the identical CDR3. The chain links TRBV5-4 to TRBJ2-3, with D maybe TRBD1 (6 bases). This CDR3 contains 14 residues. Germline V gene sequence: CDR1 SGHNT, CDR2 YYREEE (reference sequence). The CDR3 DNA follows: TGTGCCAGCAGCTTGGTTGACAGGACAGACACGCAGTATTTT. Its translation is CASSLVDRTDTQYF.

This clone was recorded a few times. The chain is built from TRBV6-1 and TRBJ2-7; 11 nucleotides line up with TRBD2. Germline CDR1 is MNHNS and CDR2 is SASEGT. CDR3 length equals 15 residues. The V and J ends lost 5 bases and 1 base, in that order; junction bases with no gene match: 4. CDR3 in amino acids: CASSTGTSGSYEQYF. The CDR3 DNA follows: TGTGCCAGCAGTACCGGGACTAGCGGATCCTACGAGCAGTACTTC.

This clone was seen many times. The chain couples TRBV5-1 to TRBJ2-1, with TRBD2 matching over 8 bases. Trimming removed 6 bases from V and 2 bases from J; junction bases left unmatched: 19. The CDR3 runs to 19 residues. The germline CDR1 and CDR2 sequences are SGHRS and YFSETQ. This CDR3 reads CASNHRLAGRGAAYNEQFF. The CDR3 region has the DNA TGCGCCAGCAACCATAGGCTAGCGGGCCGAGGGGCGGCCTACAATGAGCAGTTCTTC. Complete variable domain (other parts from reference TRBV5-1 and TRBJ2-1): KAGVTQTPRYLIKTRGQQVTLSCSPISGHRSVSWYQQTPGQGLQFLFEYFSETQRNKGNFPGRFSGRQFSNSRSEMNVSTLELGDSALYLCASNHRLAGRGAAYNEQFFGPGTRLTVL.

At least ten counts were recorded for this clone. The chain employs TRBV18 and TRBJ1-2; tentative D call: TRBD1 (5 bases). The CDR3 extends over 14 amino acids. The germline CDR1 and CDR2 sequences are KGHSH and LQKENI. V lost 3 bases and J lost 4, with 12 bases in between. CDR3 amino acids: CASSPSRDVYGYTF. CDR3 in DNA: TGTGCCAGCTCACCTTCCAGGGATGTCTATGGCTACACCTTC. The full variable domain, in which reference TRBV18 and TRBJ1-2 provide the parts outside the CDR3, is NAGVMQNPRHLVRRRGQEARLRCSPMKGHSHVYWYRQLPEEGLKFMVYLQKENIIDESGMPKERFSAEFPKEGPSILRIQQVVRGDSAAYFCASSPSRDVYGYTFGSGTRLTVV.

This clone was seen at least ten times. The V gene is TRBV2, the J gene TRBJ1-1; D possibly corresponds to TRBD1 (6 bases). V lost 5 bases and J 5 bases, leaving 15 bases between the germline ends. This CDR3 spans 14 amino acids. Germline values: CDR1 SNHLY, CDR2 FYNNEI. CDR3 region: CASSPRGWLTEAFF. Here the CDR3 DNA reads TGTGCCAGCAGTCCAAGGGGGTGGCTGACTGAAGCTTTCTTT.

This clone has at least ten counts. This rearrangement joins TRBV19 to TRBJ2-3, with D unresolved. The CDR3 contains 14 residues. The germline V gene has CDR1 LNHDA and CDR2 SQIVND (reference sequence). The V gene lost 7 bases and the J gene lost 1 base, with 12 bases spanning the gap. The CDR3 DNA sequence: TGTGCCAGTAACCCCGGACCTCGCACAGATACGCAGTATTTT. Residues: CASNPGPRTDTQYF.